The 3 T cell receptor beta chains below all came from one sample that was sequenced in a study of persistence of HIV-infected CD4 T cells. Cells were stimulated with CMV-infected fibroblast lysates at approximately 10 ug/mL. CD40L/CD69 double-negative CD45RO-high memory CD4+ T cells were collected. No antigens are known for them. The libraries were made with immunoSEQ version 4 in survey mode. Libraries were prepared by immunoSEQ multiplex PCR; TCRdb keeps only in-frame clonotypes and omits some of them. Here the sample spans about 33,000 clones, around 80% being singletons. This sample comprised CD4+ T cells sorted from PBMCs after approximately 20-hour stimulation, obtained from a patient who received antiretroviral therapy. These receptors were obtained from an adult woman with HIV who was CMV-seropositive.

The rearrangement links TRBV6-5 to TRBJ1-4, with a weak D call TRBD1 (5 bases). The ends were cut back, 8 bases at V and 4 bases at J, with 17 bases in the middle. The germline gives CDR1 MNHEY, CDR2 SVGAGI. The CDR3 has 15 amino acids. DNA of the CDR3: TGTGCCAGCTCACCTGGGGCACCAAGTAATGAAAAACTGTTTTTT. Encoded protein: CASSPGAPSNEKLFF.

In regard to this clone: The sample holds other DNA sequences that translate to the same CDR3. The gene calls are TRBV5-1 and TRBJ2-2; 7 nucleotides agree with TRBD1. Germline CDR1 reads SGHRS; CDR2 reads YFSETQ. With 2 bases clipped from V and 4 bases from J, the junction kept 5 bases outside the gene matches. CDR3 length equals 15 residues. The CDR3 protein is CASSLRQGGTGELFF. CDR3 coding DNA: TGCGCCAGCAGCTTAAGACAGGGTGGCACCGGGGAGCTGTTTTTT.

The chain combines TRBV14 with TRBJ2-5, with D maybe TRBD2 (5 bases). This CDR3 spans 14 amino acids. Germline V CDR1 and CDR2: SGHDN, FVKESK. Trimming took 0 bases from V and 4 from J, leaving 9 bases between them. In nucleotides, the CDR3 is TGTGCCAGCAGCCAAGATGGGCTAGCAGAGACCCAGTACTTC. Encoded protein: CASSQDGLAETQYF.